Included here is one T cell receptor beta chain sequence, with context. The naive CD8 subset, CD45RO-negative cells positively selected for CCR7, excluded terminally differentiated effector memory CD45RA+ cells. Between the trimmed V and J ends, which lost 5 bases and 7 bases, there was a span of 12 bases. There are 13 residues in the CDR3. Germline loops: CDR1 SEHNR, CDR2 FQNEAQ (reference sequence). Only in-frame clones appear in the TCRdb table, and some are missing; sequencing was by immunoSEQ multiplex PCR. The sample lists some 2,100,000 clones; more than 85% were seen once. This sample is part of a study of shared clonotypes between healthy human individuals. Study-wide context: CD4 naive and memory got three plates each, CD8 naive two, CD8 memory one.

The TCR sequence derives from a young man in good health. Some clones in this sample may be carry-over from other donors' samples. Sequenced: naive CD8+ T cells from PBMCs. The V and J genes are TRBV7-9 and TRBJ1-5; D not resolved. DNA of the CDR3: TGTGCCAGCAGCCCCGGGCCGGGGCAGCCCCAGCATTTT. Translation gives CASSPGPGQPQHF.